The 23 T cell receptor beta chains below all came from one sample that was sequenced in a study of T-cell reconstitution after alpha-beta-depleted transplantation in children. The authors prepared the TCRbeta library with unique molecular identifiers. TCRdb reanalysed the PCR reads using MiXCR and keeps one entry per CDR3 protein. The data hold roughly 310,000 distinct CDR3 sequences, with approximately 23% observed a single time. The sample consisted of PBMCs, mostly from graft donor cells, taken 180 days after TCRalphabeta/CD19-depleted stem cell transplant. All receptors come from a male patient aged 10-17 years who had a stem cell transplant for acute lymphoblastic leukemia, so the T cells may come from the graft donor.

This clonotype was seen a handful of times. The V call is TRBV29-1, the J call TRBJ2-7; 7 bases are a match to TRBD1. V shed 7 bases, J shed 7 bases, and the junction held 16 bases outside the gene matches. This CDR3 spans 14 amino acids. Germline CDR1 SQVTM, CDR2 ANQGSEA. This chain's CDR3 is CSDYHRGKELEQYF. CDR3 in DNA: TGCAGCGATTACCACAGGGGAAAGGAGCTAGAGCAGTACTTC.

The chain employs TRBV20-1 and TRBJ1-4; D gene ambiguous. Germline V gene data show CDR1 as DFQATT and CDR2 as SNEGSKA (reference sequence). Trimming pared 4 bases from V and 0 bases from J, leaving 12 bases between. This CDR3 contains 15 residues. The CDR3 is CSAISGEATNEKLFF. Written as DNA, the CDR3 is TGCAGTGCTATTAGCGGAGAGGCAACTAATGAAAAACTGTTTTTT.

There are a few counts of this clonotype. The chain has TRBV5-1 and TRBJ1-5; D uncertain. The CDR3 length is 15 residues. V shed 0 bases and J shed 7 bases, with 14 bases lying between them. The germline V gene has CDR1 SGHRS and CDR2 YFSETQ. The CDR3, as DNA: TGCGCCAGCAGCTTGGGCCCAAGCCTAGCCCAGCCCCAGCATTTT. This codes for CASSLGPSLAQPQHF.

This chain joins TRBV12-3 or TRBV12-4 and TRBJ2-5; D is unresolved. V lost 8 bases and J 1 base, leaving 11 bases between the germline ends. The CDR3 totals 13 residues. CDR3 in amino acids: CASRIGPQETQYF. The CDR3 DNA reads TGTGCCAGCCGCATTGGGCCCCAAGAGACCCAGTACTTC.

The chain carries TRBV5-1 and TRBJ1-2; 9 bases are shared with TRBD1. Unmatched junction bases numbered 5, after V lost 6 bases and J lost 8 bases. Looked up from germline, CDR1 is SGHRS and CDR2 is YFSETQ. The CDR3 covers 12 residues. In DNA, the CDR3 is TGCGCCAGCATGGGGACAGGGAACGGCTACACCTTC. This gives the protein CASMGTGNGYTF.

The sample holds a few counts of this clonotype. This chain connects TRBV9 to TRBJ2-7; perhaps TRBD2 as D (5 bases). V lost 0 bases and J 4 bases, leaving 17 bases between the germline ends. Germline-derived CDR1 and CDR2 are SGDLS and YYNGEE. The CDR3 is 16 residues long. The CDR3 region is CASSVVVGRTGYEQYF. CDR3 bases: TGTGCCAGCAGCGTAGTGGTGGGCAGGACGGGGTACGAGCAGTACTTC. Combining the CDR3 with reference TRBV9 and TRBJ2-7 gives the whole variable domain DSGVTQTPKHLITATGQRVTLRCSPRSGDLSVYWYQQSLDQGLQFLIQYYNGEERAKGNILERFSAQQFPDLHSELNLSSLELGDSALYFCASSVVVGRTGYEQYFGPGTRLTVT.

The table lists this clonotype with a few counts. V usage is TRBV20-1 and J usage is TRBJ1-2; 7 bases are a match to TRBD1. CDR1 is DFQATT and CDR2 is SNEGSKA in the germline V gene (reference sequence). The ends lost 3 bases at V and 7 bases at J; junction bases unmatched: 11. The CDR3 runs 14 residues. This CDR3 is CSARSHRGHVGYTF. CDR3 DNA: TGCAGTGCTAGGAGTCACAGGGGACATGTTGGCTACACCTTC.

This clonotype was counted only a few times. J is TRBJ1-2 and V is TRBV6-4; D unresolved. V was shortened by 5 bases and J by 1 base, with 5 bases between the two germline ends. The germline V gene encodes CDR1 MRHNA and CDR2 SNTAGT. The CDR3 runs 12 residues. CDR3 sequence reads: CASSSLNYGYTF. The CDR3 region has the DNA TGTGCCAGCAGTTCCCTTAACTATGGCTACACCTTC.

The chain recombines TRBV4-1 with TRBJ1-4; D is unclear. The CDR3 consists of 11 residues. The V and J ends lost 0 bases and 8 bases respectively, with 1 base between them. Germline assignment: CDR1 MGHRA and CDR2 YSYEKL. CDR3 DNA sequence: TGCGCCAGCAGCCAAGACGAAAAACTGTTTTTT. Translated: CASSQDEKLFF.

The chain is built from TRBV20-1 and TRBJ2-5, with TRBD2 as a possible D gene (6 bases). Germline assignment: CDR1 DFQATT and CDR2 SNEGSKA (reference sequence). V was pared by 1 base and J by 5 bases, with 14 bases between. The CDR3 covers 14 residues. The CDR3 nucleotides are TGCAGTGCTAGAGGTTGGGGGGTTCAGGAGACCCAGTACTTC. It translates to CSARGWGVQETQYF.

V is TRBV15 and J is TRBJ2-7; a possible D gene is TRBD1 (6 bases). The CDR3 has 14 amino acids. Germline loops: CDR1 LNHNV, CDR2 YYDKDF (reference sequence). V lost 3 bases to trimming and J lost 3 bases, with 12 bases between them. CDR3 bases: TGTGCCACCAGCAGGGACAGAGGAAACTACGAGCAGTACTTC. It is translated as CATSRDRGNYEQYF. Looking up the rest from reference TRBV15 and TRBJ2-7 gives the full variable domain: DAMVIQNPRYQVTQFGKPVTLSCSQTLNHNVMYWYQQKSSQAPKLLFHYYDKDFNNEADTPDNFQSRRPNTSFCFLDIRSPGLGDTAMYLCATSRDRGNYEQYFGPGTRLTVT.

The J gene is TRBJ1-3, the V gene TRBV20-1; D gene unclear. This CDR3 has 15 amino acids. The V end was cut by 3 bases, the J end by 0 bases, with 12 bases between. Germline V gene sequence: CDR1 DFQATT, CDR2 SNEGSKA (reference sequence). The CDR3 DNA is TGCAGTGCTAGTGGTGCCCTTTACTCTGGAAACACCATATATTTT. Translated: CSASGALYSGNTIYF.

This clonotype was picked up a small number of times. The chain carries TRBV4-2 and TRBJ2-7, with TRBD1 identical over 7 bases. CDR1 and CDR2 (germline): LGHNA, YNFKEQ. V lost 5 bases, J lost 3 bases, and 10 bases stayed unmatched. The CDR3 has 15 amino acids. DNA for the CDR3: TGTGCCAGCAGCGCACGACAGGGCCGGATCTACGAGCAGTACTTC. This gives the protein CASSARQGRIYEQYF.

This clonotype was found a few times. The chain carries TRBV7-3 and TRBJ2-7, with 11 bases matching TRBD2. CDR1 and CDR2 (germline): SGHTA, FQGTGA. V gave up 5 bases and J gave up 7 bases; unmatched junction bases: 10. This CDR3 comprises 15 residues. The CDR3 nucleotides read TGTGCCAGCAGCCAAAAACTAGCGGGAGCGAGGGAGCAGTACTTC. Translated: CASSQKLAGAREQYF.

This chain links TRBV27 with TRBJ2-7; TRBD2 is a possible D gene (5 bases). Trimming left V 5 bases short and J 4 bases short, with 12 bases between. The CDR3 has 13 amino acids. CDR1 is MNHEY, CDR2 SMNVEV, per germline (reference sequence). Here the CDR3 reads CASSTVPGYEQYF. The CDR3 DNA follows: TGTGCCAGCAGTACCGTCCCGGGGTACGAGCAGTACTTC.

The J gene is TRBJ2-5, the V gene TRBV29-1; D is undetermined. This CDR3 region has 17 residues. The V gene lost 0 bases and the J gene lost 0 bases, with 17 bases spanning the gap. Germline V gives CDR1 SQVTM, CDR2 ANQGSEA. CDR3 bases: TGCAGCGTTGAAGAAAGGGCTACCCAGGATTACCAAGAGACCCAGTACTTC. Its protein is CSVEERATQDYQETQYF.

The rearrangement joins TRBV15 to TRBJ1-2; D not certain. V was cut by 0 bases and J by 4 bases, with 12 bases left in between. The CDR3 extends over 15 amino acids. The germline CDR1 and CDR2 sequences are LNHNV and YYDKDF (reference sequence). The CDR3 nucleotides are TGTGCCACCAGCAGAGATCTTCTGGGAACCTATGGCTACACCTTC. Translating gives CATSRDLLGTYGYTF. The full variable domain, in which reference TRBV15 and TRBJ1-2 provide the parts outside the CDR3, is DAMVIQNPRYQVTQFGKPVTLSCSQTLNHNVMYWYQQKSSQAPKLLFHYYDKDFNNEADTPDNFQSRRPNTSFCFLDIRSPGLGDTAMYLCATSRDLLGTYGYTFGSGTRLTVV.

In this sample, this clonotype turned up a few times. This chain connects TRBV5-1 to TRBJ2-4; a weak D match, TRBD1 (6 bases). The CDR3 spans 15 residues. CDR1 and CDR2 from the germline V gene are SGHRS and YFSETQ. V was cut by 0 bases and J by 7 bases, with 14 bases left in between. CDR3 amino acids: CASSLEGRGTNIQYF. CDR3 nucleotides: TGCGCCAGCAGCTTGGAGGGCAGGGGAACGAACATTCAGTACTTC.

This clonotype appeared a few times. This chain links TRBV24-1 with TRBJ2-7, with TRBD1 as a possible D gene (5 bases). The V and J ends lost 8 bases and 5 bases respectively, with 9 bases between them. The CDR3 contains 11 residues. Germline values: CDR1 KGHDR, CDR2 SFDVKD. CDR3 residues: CATTFRDEQYF. Here the CDR3 DNA reads TGTGCCACCACTTTCAGGGACGAGCAGTACTTC.

V usage is TRBV7-3 and J usage is TRBJ2-3; 8 nucleotides agree with TRBD1. The germline V gene has CDR1 SGHTA and CDR2 FQGTGA. The CDR3 consists of 15 residues. The ends lost 3 bases at V and 0 bases at J; junction bases unmatched: 2. The CDR3 DNA reads as TGTGCCAGCAGCTTTGACAGGGGAAGCACAGATACGCAGTATTTT. As protein: CASSFDRGSTDTQYF.

The J gene is TRBJ2-7, the V gene TRBV20-1, with D unclear. Germline V gene data show CDR1 as DFQATT and CDR2 as SNEGSKA (reference sequence). The V and J ends lost 5 bases and 6 bases respectively, with 11 bases between them. CDR3 length: 11 amino acids. The CDR3 loop reads CSAPLMPEQYF. DNA for the CDR3: TGCAGTGCTCCCTTAATGCCCGAGCAGTACTTC.

The chain recombines TRBV18 with TRBJ2-7, with 8 bases identical to TRBD2. CDR3 size: 13 residues. V lost 3 bases to trimming and J lost 5 bases; unmatched junction nucleotides: 3. CDR1 and CDR2 from the germline V gene are KGHSH and LQKENI. The CDR3 reads CASSPRLANEQYF. The DNA for the CDR3 is TGTGCCAGCTCACCCAGACTAGCGAACGAGCAGTACTTC.

V usage is TRBV19 and J usage is TRBJ2-1, with unresolved D. This CDR3 region has 13 residues. Germline V lookup: CDR1 LNHDA, CDR2 SQIVND (reference sequence). The V and J ends lost 0 bases and 12 bases respectively, with 12 bases between them. The CDR3 sequence is CASSIDLTAWQFF. DNA for the CDR3: TGTGCCAGTAGTATAGATTTAACCGCGTGGCAGTTCTTC.